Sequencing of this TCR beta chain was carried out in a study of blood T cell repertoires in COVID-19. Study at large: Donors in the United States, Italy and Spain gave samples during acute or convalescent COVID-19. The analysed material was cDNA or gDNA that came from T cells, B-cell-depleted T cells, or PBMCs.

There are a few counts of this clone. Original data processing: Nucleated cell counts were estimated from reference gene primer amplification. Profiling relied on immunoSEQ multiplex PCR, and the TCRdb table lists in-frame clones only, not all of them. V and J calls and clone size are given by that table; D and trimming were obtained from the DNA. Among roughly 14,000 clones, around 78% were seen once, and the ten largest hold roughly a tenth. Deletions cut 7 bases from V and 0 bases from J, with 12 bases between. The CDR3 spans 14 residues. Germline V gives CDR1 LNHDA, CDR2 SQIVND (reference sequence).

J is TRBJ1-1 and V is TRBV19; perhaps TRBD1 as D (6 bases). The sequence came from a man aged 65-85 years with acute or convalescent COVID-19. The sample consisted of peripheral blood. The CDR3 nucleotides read TGTGCCAGTAACTTAGGACAGATGAACACTGAAGCTTTCTTT. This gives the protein CASNLGQMNTEAFF.